This TCR beta chain was retrieved from a study of T cell responses to AZD1222 COVID-19 vaccine listed by TCRdb under 2021. Concerning the study at large: A total of 233 trial participants underwent TCR sequencing, of whom some 210 received two doses of AZD1222 and about 25 received two doses of the MenACWY control vaccine. Trial participants were enrolled into age subgroups of 18-55, 56-69 and 70-plus years, which contained 148, 28 and 57 TCR-sequenced participants, respectively. Here is what the overall study found, with its caveats: The whole spike protein was spanned by vaccine-associated CD4 TCRs, and dominant responses were seen in regions 160-218 and 743-854. The 56-69-year group was small, and its depth increase did not reach significance, likely because of low power. Reportedly, close to half of the unique spike-specific TCRs recognized epitopes lying outside the regions that are mutated in the B.1.351 and B.1.1.7 variants. Most participants were white British and females outnumbered males, and the authors suggested that clonal diversity may have been underestimated. Because no day 14 peak-response samples were available, repertoires were characterized only after the peak T cell response. After two AZD1222 doses, spike-specific TCR breadth and depth were significantly higher than at day 0 and than in MenACWY recipients. Only a handful of AZD1222 recipients were SARS-CoV-2 seropositive at baseline, limiting conclusions about previously exposed vaccinees.

Explained via the paper, the time point label denotes: about 28 days (+/-7) after the second vaccine dose. AZD1222 recipients with second doses at about 4 weeks or about 12 weeks were pooled, because spike-specific TCR depth and breadth did not differ between schedules. The vaccinee samples were drawn from two UK trials, COV001 and COV002, one of which was a single-blind randomized controlled phase 2/3 trial testing AZD1222 (ChAdOx1 nCoV-19) in healthy adults. Trial participant PBMC samples were collected at day 0 and day 28 after the second dose for TCRbeta chain sequencing. Concerning this clone: Its binding antigen is unknown. Qualities for individual bases were not recorded, and no much larger clone is one base off.

Spanning cysteine to phenylalanine, the CDR3 consists of 15 amino acids. Only the CDR3 region is kept as DNA, spanning 45 bases read in frame from base 1. The CDR1 and CDR2 encoded by the germline V gene (reference sequence) are LNHDA and SQIVND. The V end gives up 5 bases and the J end 0 bases, leaving 6 bases in the junction not matched to a gene. The CDR3 regions of human TCRbeta chains were analyzed by immunosequencing. Turning to the authors' computational methods: Repertoire TCRs were matched against a reference library of SARS-CoV-2-specific TCRs generated with the MIRA antigen-specificity platform. Breadth was defined as the fraction of unique TCRs that were SARS-CoV-2-associated. Depth was defined as the fraction of total T cells that were SARS-CoV-2-associated. Using the MIRA data, each spike-specific TCR was mapped to the spike region that the TCR reacts to and placed in a CD4 or CD8 class. Log10-transformed breadth and depth values were compared by one-way ANOVA with Sidak's multiple comparisons tests. TCRdb mirrors the immuneACCESS table, restricted to in-frame sequences. Some clones are absent from its copies; in checked studies, under half trace to an unresolved V gene, and the reason for the others is unknown. Clone size and V and J calls were adopted from that table, with D and trimming inferred from the DNA. A total of around 83,000 clones appear in this sample, 75% to 95% of them only once. Of the sample, 5.4% is held by the ten largest clones.

This sequence uses TRBV19 and TRBJ1-1, and 7 junctional nucleotides match TRBD1. This clonotype was sampled from an adult who received the AZD1222 COVID-19 vaccine. This material consisted of peripheral blood, taken 28 days after the second AZD1222 dose. Here the CDR3 is given as CASSPRQGLNTEAFF. The DNA sequence is given as TGTGCCAGTAGTCCCCGACAGGGTCTGAACACTGAAGCTTTCTTT.